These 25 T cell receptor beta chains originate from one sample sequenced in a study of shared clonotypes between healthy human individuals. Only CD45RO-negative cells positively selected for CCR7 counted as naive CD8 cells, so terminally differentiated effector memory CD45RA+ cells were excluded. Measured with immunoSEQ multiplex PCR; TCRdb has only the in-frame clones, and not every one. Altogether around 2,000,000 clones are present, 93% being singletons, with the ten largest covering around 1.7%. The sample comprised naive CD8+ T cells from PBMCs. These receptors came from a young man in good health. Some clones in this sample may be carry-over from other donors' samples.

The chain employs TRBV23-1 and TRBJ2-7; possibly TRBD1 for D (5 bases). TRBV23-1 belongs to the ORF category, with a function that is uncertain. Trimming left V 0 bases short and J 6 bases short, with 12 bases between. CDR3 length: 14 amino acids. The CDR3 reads CASSQSGAPREQYF. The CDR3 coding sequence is TGCGCCAGCAGTCAATCTGGGGCCCCCCGCGAGCAGTACTTC.

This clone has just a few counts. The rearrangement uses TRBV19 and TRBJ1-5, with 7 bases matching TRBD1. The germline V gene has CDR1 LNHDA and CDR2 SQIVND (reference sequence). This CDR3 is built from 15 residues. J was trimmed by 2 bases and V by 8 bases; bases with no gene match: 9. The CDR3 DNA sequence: TGTGCCAGTCGGACGACAGGGAAGGGCAATCAGCCCCAGCATTTT. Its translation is CASRTTGKGNQPQHF.

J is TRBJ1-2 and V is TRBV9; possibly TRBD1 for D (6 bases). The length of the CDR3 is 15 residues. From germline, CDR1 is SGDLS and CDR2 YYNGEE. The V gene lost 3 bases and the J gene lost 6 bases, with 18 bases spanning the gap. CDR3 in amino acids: CASSATGMGGDGYTF. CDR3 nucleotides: TGTGCCAGCAGCGCTACAGGGATGGGGGGCGATGGCTACACCTTC.

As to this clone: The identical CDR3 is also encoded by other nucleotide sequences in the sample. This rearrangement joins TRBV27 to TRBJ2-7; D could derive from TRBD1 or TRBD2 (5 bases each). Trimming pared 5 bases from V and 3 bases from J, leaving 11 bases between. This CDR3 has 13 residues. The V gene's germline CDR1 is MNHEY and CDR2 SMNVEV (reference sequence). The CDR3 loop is CASSPQGDYEQYF. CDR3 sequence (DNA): TGTGCCAGCAGTCCGCAGGGAGACTACGAGCAGTACTTC.

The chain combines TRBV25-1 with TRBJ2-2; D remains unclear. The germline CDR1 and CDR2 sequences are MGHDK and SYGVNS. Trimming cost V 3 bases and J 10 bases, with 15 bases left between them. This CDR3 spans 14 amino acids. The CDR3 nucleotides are TGTGCCAGCAGTGACGGAGTTCGAGGCGAGGAGCTGTTTTTT. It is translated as CASSDGVRGEELFF.

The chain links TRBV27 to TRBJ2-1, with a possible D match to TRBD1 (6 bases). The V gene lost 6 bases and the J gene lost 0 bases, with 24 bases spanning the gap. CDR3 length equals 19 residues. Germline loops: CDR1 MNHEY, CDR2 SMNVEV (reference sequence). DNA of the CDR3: TGTGCCAGCAGATCCGCACGGACGCCAGGGGCCCCCTCCTACAATGAGCAGTTCTTC. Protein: CASRSARTPGAPSYNEQFF.

CDR3 bases: TGTGCCAGTAGGGAGAAGAACACAAAAATAAAGAACATTCAGTACTTC. This codes for CASREKNTKIKNIQYF. J is TRBJ2-4 and V is TRBV19; D ambiguous. V was clipped by 6 bases and J by 7 bases, with 22 bases between them. CDR1 and CDR2 from the germline V gene are LNHDA and SQIVND (reference sequence). This CDR3 region has 16 residues.

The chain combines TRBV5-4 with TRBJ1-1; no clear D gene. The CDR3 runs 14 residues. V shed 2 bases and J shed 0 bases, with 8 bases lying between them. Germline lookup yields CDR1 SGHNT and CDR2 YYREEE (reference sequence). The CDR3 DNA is TGTGCCAGCAGCTTTACCGCCATGAACACTGAAGCTTTCTTT. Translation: CASSFTAMNTEAFF.

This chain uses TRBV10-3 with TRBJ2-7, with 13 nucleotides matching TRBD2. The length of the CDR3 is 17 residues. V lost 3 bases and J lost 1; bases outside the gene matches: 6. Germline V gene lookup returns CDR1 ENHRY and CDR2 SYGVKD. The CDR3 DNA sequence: TGTGCCATCAGTGACCCATGGACTAGCGGGAGTTCCTACGAGCAGTACTTC. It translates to CAISDPWTSGSSYEQYF.

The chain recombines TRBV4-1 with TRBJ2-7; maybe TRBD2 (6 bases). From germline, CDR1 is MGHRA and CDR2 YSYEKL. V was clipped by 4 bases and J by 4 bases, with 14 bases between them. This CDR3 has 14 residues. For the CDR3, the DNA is TGCGCCAGCAGCCCGGGACTGGGCGATTACGAGCAGTACTTC. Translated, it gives CASSPGLGDYEQYF.

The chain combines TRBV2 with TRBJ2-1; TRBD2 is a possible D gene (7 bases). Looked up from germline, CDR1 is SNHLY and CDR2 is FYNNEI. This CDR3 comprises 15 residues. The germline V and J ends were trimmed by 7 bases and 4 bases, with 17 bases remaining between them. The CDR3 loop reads CASKVTAGHYNEQFF. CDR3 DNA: TGTGCCAGCAAGGTTACAGCGGGACATTACAATGAGCAGTTCTTC.

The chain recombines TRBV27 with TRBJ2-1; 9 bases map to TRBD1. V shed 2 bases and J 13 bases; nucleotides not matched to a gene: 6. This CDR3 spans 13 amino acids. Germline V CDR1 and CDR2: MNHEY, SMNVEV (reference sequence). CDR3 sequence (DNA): TGTGCCAGCAGTTTAACACAGGGGGCCGCCCAGTTCTTC. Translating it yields CASSLTQGAAQFF.

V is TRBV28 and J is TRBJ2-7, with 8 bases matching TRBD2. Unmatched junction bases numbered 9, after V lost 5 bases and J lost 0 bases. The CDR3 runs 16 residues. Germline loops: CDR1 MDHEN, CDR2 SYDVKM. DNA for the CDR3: TGTGCCAGCAGTCCTCCAATAGCGGGATTCTCCTACGAGCAGTACTTC. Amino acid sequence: CASSPPIAGFSYEQYF.

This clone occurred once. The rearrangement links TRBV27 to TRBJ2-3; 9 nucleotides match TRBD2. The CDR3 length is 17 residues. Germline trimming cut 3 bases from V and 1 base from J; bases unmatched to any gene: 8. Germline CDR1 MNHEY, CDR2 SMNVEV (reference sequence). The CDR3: CASSFLRIAGGTDTQYF. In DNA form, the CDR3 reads TGTGCCAGCAGTTTCCTCCGTATAGCGGGAGGCACAGATACGCAGTATTTT.

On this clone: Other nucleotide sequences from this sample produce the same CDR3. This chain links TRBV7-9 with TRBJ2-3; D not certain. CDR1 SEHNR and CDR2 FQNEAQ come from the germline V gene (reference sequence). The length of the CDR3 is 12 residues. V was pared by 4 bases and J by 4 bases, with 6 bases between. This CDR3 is CASSSLADTQYF. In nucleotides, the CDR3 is TGTGCCAGCAGCTCTCTAGCAGATACGCAGTATTTT.

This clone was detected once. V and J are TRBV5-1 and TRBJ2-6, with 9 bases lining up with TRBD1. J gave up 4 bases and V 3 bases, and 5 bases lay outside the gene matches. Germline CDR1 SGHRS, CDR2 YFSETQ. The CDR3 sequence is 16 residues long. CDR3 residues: CASSWDRESGANVLTF. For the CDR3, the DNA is TGCGCCAGCAGCTGGGACAGGGAGTCCGGGGCCAACGTCCTGACTTTC.

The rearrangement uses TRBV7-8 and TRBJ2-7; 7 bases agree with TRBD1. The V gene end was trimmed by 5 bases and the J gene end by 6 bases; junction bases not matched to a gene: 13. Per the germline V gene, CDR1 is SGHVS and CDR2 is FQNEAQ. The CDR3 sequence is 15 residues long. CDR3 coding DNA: TGTGCCAGCAGCGGCTCCCCAGGGGGACACGCCGAGCAGTACTTC. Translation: CASSGSPGGHAEQYF.

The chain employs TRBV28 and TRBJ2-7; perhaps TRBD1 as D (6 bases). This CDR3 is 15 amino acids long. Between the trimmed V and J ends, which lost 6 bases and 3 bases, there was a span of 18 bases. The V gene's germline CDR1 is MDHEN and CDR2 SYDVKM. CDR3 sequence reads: CASRSSRGLLYEQYF. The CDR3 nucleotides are TGTGCCAGCAGATCGAGCAGGGGCTTACTCTACGAGCAGTACTTC.

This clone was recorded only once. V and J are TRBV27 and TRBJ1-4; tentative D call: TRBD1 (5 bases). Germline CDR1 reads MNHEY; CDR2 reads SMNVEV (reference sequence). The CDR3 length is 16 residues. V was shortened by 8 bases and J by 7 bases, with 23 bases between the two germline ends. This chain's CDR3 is CASGLDPSGGAEKLFF. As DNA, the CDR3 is TGTGCCAGCGGATTGGACCCCTCGGGGGGAGCTGAAAAACTGTTTTTT.

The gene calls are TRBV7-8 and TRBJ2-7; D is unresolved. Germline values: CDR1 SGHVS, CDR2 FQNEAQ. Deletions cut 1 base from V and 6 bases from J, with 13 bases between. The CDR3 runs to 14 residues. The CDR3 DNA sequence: TGTGCCAGCAGCTTAGAGTTTCCGCAGCCCGAGCAGTACTTC. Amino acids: CASSLEFPQPEQYF. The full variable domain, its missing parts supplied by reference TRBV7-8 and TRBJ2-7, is GAGVSQSPRYKVAKRGQDVALRCDPISGHVSLFWYQQALGQGPEFLTYFQNEAQLDKSGLPSDRFFAERPEGSVSTLKIQRTQQEDSAVYLCASSLEFPQPEQYFGPGTRLTVT.

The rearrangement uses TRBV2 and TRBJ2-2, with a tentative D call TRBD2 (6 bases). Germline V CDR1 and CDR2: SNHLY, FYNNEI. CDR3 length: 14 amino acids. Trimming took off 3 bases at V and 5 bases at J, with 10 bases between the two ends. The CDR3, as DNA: TGTGCCAGCAGTGATAAGGGGAGGACCGGGGAGCTGTTTTTT. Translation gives CASSDKGRTGELFF.

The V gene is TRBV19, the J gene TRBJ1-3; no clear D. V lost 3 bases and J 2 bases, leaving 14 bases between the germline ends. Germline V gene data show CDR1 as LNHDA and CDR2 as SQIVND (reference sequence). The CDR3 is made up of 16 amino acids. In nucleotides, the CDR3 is TGTGCCAGTAGTATGGACCCCCGTCGTGCTGGAAACACCATATATTTT. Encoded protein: CASSMDPRRAGNTIYF.

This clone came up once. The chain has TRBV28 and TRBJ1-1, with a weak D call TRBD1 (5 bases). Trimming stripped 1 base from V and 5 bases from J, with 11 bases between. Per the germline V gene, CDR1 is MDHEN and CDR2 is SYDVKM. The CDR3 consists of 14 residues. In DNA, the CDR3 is TGTGCCAGCAGTTTATATGGGGGGGGGACTGAAGCTTTCTTT. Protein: CASSLYGGGTEAFF.

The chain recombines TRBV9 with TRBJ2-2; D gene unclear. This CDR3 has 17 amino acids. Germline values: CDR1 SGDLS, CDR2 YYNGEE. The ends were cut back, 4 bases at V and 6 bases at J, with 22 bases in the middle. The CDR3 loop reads CASSPLDRAFESGELFF. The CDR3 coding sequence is TGTGCCAGCAGCCCCTTGGACCGAGCTTTTGAATCCGGGGAGCTGTTTTTT.

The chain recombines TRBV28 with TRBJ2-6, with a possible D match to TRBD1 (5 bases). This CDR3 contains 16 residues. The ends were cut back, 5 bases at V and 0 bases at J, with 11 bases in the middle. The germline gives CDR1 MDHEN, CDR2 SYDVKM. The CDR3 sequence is CASSIDRRSGANVLTF. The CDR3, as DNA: TGTGCCAGCAGTATCGACAGACGCTCTGGGGCCAACGTCCTGACTTTC.